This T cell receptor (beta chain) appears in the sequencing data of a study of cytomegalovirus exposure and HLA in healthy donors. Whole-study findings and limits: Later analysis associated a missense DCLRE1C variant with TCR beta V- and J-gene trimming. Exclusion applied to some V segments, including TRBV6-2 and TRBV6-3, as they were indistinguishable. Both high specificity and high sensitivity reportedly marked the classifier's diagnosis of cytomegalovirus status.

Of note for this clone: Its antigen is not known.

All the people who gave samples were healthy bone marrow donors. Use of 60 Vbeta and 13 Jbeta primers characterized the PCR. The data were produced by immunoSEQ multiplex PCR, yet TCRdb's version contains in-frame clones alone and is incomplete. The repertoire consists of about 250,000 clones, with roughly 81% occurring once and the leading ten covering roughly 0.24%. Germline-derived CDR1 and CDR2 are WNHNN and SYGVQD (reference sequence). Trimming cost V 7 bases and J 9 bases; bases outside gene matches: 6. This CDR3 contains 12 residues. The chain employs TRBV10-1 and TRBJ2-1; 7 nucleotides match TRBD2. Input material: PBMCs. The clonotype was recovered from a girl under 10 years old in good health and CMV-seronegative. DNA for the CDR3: TGCGCCAGCAAGGGAGGGCAGGGTGAGCAGTTCTTC. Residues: CASKGGQGEQFF.